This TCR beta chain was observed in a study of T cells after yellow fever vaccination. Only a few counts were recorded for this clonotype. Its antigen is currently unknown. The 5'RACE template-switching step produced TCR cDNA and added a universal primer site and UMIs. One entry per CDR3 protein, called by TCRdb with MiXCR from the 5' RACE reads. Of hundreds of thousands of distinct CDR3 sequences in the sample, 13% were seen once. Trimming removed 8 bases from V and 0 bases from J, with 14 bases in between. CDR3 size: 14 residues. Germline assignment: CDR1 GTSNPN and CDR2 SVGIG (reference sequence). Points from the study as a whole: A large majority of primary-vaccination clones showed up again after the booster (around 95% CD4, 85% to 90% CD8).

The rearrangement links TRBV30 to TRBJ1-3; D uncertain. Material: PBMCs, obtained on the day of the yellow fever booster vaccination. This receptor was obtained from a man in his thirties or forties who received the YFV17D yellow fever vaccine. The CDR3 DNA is TGTGCCCTGATTCAACTTAGCTCTGGAAACACCATATATTTT. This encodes CALIQLSSGNTIYF.